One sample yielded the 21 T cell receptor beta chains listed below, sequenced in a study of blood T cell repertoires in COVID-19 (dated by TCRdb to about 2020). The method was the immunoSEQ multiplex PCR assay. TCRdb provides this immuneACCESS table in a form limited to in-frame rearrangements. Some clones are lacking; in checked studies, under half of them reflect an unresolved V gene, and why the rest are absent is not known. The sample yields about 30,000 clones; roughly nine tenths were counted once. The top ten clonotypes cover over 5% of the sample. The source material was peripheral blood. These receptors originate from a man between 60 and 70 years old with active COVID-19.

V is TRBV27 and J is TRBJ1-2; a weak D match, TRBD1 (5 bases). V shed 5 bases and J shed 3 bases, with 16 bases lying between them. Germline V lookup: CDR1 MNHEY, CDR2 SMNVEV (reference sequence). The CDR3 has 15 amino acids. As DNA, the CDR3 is TGTGCCAGCAGTCCACAAGGGGCGGGGGACTATGGCTACACCTTC. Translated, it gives CASSPQGAGDYGYTF.

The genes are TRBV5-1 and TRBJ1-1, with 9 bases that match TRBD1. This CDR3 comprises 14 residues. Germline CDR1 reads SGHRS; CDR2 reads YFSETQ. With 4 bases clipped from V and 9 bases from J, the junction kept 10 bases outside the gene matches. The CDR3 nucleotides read TGCGCCAGCAGCCCCACACAGGGGGCGCGGCAAGCTTTCTTT. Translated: CASSPTQGARQAFF.

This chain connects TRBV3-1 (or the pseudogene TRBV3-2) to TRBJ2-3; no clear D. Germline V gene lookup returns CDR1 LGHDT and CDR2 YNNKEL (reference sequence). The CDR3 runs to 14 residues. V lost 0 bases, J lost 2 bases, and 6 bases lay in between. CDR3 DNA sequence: TGTGCCAGCAGCCAAGAACTCTTCACAGATACGCAGTATTTT. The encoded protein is CASSQELFTDTQYF.

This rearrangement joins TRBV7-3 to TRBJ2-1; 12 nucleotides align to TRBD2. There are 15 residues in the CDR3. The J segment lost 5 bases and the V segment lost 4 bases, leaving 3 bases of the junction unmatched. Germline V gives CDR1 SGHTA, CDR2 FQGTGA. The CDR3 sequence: CASSYTSGGNNEQFF. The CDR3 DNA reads TGTGCCAGCAGCTATACTAGCGGGGGGAACAATGAGCAGTTCTTC.

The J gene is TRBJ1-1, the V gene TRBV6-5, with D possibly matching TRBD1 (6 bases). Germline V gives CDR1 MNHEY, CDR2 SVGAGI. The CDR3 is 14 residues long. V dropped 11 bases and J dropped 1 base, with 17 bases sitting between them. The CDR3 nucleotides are TGTGCCTGTAAGGGGGGGTCGGGGAACACTGAAGCTTTCTTT. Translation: CACKGGSGNTEAFF.

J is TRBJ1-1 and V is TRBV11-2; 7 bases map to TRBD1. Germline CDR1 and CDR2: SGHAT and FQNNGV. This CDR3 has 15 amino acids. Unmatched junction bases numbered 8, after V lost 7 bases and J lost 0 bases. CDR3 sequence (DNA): TGTGCCAGCACCCGATCAGGGGGGATGAACACTGAAGCTTTCTTT. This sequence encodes CASTRSGGMNTEAFF.

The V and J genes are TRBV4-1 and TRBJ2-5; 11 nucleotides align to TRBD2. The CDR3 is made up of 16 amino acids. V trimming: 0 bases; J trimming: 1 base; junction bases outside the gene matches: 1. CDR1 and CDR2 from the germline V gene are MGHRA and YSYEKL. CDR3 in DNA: TGCGCCAGCAGCCAAGATCTAGCGGGGGGCCAAGAGACCCAGTACTTC. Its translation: CASSQDLAGGQETQYF.

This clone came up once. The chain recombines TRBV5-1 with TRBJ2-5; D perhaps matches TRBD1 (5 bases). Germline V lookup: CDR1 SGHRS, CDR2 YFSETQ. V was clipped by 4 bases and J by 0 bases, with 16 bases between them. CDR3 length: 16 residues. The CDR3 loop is CASSRGTVSYQETQYF. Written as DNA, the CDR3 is TGCGCCAGCAGCAGGGGAACAGTTTCGTACCAAGAGACCCAGTACTTC.

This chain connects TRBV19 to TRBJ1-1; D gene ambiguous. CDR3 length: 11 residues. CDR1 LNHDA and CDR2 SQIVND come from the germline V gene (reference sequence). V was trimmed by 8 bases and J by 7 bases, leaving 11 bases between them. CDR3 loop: CASSFSVEAFF. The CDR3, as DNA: TGTGCCAGTTCCTTTTCCGTTGAAGCTTTCTTT.

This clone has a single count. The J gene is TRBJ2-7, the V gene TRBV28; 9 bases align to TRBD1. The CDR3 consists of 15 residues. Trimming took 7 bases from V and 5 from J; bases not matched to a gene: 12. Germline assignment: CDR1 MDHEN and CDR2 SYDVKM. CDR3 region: CASTSQYRGRDEQYF. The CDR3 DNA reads TGTGCCAGCACTTCCCAATACAGGGGGCGTGACGAGCAGTACTTC.

The CDR3 loop reads CASSNGQLENTEAFF. The CDR3 nucleotides are TGTGCCAGCAGCAATGGACAGTTAGAGAACACTGAAGCTTTCTTT. The V call is TRBV6-6, the J call TRBJ1-1; tentatively, D is TRBD1 (6 bases). Germline CDR1 reads MNHNY; CDR2 reads SVGAGI (reference sequence). The V end lost 6 bases, the J end lost 1 base, and 15 bases lay between the germline ends. The CDR3 is 15 amino acids.

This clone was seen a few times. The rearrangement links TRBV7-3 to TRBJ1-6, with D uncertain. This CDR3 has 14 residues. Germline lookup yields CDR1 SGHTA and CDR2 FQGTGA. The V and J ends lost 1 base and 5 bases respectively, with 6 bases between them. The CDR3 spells CASSLNSNNSPLHF. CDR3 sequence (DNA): TGTGCCAGCAGCTTAAACAGTAATAATTCACCCCTCCACTTT. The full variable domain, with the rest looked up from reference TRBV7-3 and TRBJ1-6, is GAGVSQTPSNKVTEKGKYVELRCDPISGHTALYWYRQSLGQGPEFLIYFQGTGAADDSGLPNDRFFAVRPEGSVSTLKIQRTERGDSAVYLCASSLNSNNSPLHFGNGTRLTVT.

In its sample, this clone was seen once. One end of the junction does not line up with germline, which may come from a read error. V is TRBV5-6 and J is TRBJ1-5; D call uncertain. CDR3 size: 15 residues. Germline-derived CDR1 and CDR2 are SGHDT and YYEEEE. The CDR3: CAGSFGEFSNQPQHF. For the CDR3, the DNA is TGTGCCGGCAGCTTTGGGGAGTTTAGCAATCAGCCCCAGCATTTT.

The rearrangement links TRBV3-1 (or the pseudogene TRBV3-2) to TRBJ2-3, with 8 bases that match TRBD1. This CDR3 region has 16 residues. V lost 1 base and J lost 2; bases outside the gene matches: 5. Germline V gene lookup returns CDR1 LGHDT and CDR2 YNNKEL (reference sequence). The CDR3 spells CASSQGTGMITDTQYF. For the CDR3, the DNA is TGTGCCAGCAGCCAAGGGACAGGGATGATCACAGATACGCAGTATTTT.

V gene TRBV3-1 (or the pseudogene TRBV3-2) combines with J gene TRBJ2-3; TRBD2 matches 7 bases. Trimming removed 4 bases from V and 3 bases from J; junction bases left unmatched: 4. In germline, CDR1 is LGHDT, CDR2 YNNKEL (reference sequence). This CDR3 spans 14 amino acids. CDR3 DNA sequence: TGTGCCAGCAGCCGCTCCGGGGGGACAGATACGCAGTATTTT. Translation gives CASSRSGGTDTQYF.

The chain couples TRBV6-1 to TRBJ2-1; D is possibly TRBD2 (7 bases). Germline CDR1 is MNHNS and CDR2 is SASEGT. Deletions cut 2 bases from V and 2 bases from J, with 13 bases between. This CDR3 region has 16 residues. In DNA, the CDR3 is TGTGCCAGCAGTGAATCCAGGGGACTACCCTACAATGAGCAGTTCTTC. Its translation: CASSESRGLPYNEQFF.

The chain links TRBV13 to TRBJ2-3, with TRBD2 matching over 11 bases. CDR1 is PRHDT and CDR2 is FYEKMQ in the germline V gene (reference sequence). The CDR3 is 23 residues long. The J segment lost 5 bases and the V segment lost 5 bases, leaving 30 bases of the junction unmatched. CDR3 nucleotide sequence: TGTGCCAGCAGCCCTCTGATACGACAGGGGCTCCTAGCGGGGGGCCTGCAAAGAGATACGCAGTATTTT. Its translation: CASSPLIRQGLLAGGLQRDTQYF.

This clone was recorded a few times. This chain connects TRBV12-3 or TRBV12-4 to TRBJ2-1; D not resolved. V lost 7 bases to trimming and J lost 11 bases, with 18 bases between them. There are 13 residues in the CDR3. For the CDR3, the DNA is TGTGCCAGCATGTCGCAAGCCACGAGAAAGCAGTTCTTC. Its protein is CASMSQATRKQFF.

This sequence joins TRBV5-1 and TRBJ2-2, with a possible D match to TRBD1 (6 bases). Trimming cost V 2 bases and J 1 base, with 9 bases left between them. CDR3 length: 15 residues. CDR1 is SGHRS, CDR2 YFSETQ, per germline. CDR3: CASSLTGQNTGELFF. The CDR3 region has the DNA TGCGCCAGCAGCTTAACAGGGCAGAACACCGGGGAGCTGTTTTTT. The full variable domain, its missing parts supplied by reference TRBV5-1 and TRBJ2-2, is KAGVTQTPRYLIKTRGQQVTLSCSPISGHRSVSWYQQTPGQGLQFLFEYFSETQRNKGNFPGRFSGRQFSNSRSEMNVSTLELGDSALYLCASSLTGQNTGELFFGEGSRLTVL.

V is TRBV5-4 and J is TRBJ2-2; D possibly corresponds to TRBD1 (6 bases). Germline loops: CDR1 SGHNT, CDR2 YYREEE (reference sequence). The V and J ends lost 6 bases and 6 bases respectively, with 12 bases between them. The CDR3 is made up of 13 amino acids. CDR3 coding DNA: TGTGCCAGCAACCTACAGGGTTCCGGGGAGCTGTTTTTT. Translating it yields CASNLQGSGELFF. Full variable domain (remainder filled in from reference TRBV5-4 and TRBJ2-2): ETGVTQSPTHLIKTRGQQVTLRCSSQSGHNTVSWYQQALGQGPQFIFQYYREEENGRGNFPPRFSGLQFPNYSSELNVNALELDDSALYLCASNLQGSGELFFGEGSRLTVL.

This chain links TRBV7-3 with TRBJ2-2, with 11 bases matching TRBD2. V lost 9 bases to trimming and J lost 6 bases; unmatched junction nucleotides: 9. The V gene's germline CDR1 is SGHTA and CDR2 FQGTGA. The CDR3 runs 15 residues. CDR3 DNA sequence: TGTGCCAGTTCTCCACTAGCGGGGGTATCCGGGGAGCTGTTTTTT. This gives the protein CASSPLAGVSGELFF.